What follows describes a single T cell receptor (beta chain). These data belong to a study of blood T cell repertoires in COVID-19. Study-level information: The United States, Italy and Spain supplied acute and convalescent COVID-19 samples. T cells, B-cell-depleted T cells, or PBMCs supplied cDNA or gDNA.

The CDR3 spans 15 residues. Germline loops: CDR1 MNHNS, CDR2 SASEGT. V lost 2 bases and J lost 2, with 12 bases in between. Assay used: immunoSEQ multiplex PCR; TCRdb lists only in-frame clones, some missing. The sample comprises 70,000 to 95,000 clones, 80% to 90% of which are singletons, and about 13% rests with the top ten. Sequencing used peripheral blood. The origin of this receptor is a human donor in a cohort sampled during active COVID-19. J is TRBJ1-1 and V is TRBV6-1; possibly TRBD1 for D (5 bases). CDR3 sequence (DNA): TGTGCCAGCAGTGAAAGTGGACACGGCAACACTGAAGCTTTCTTT. It encodes CASSESGHGNTEAFF.